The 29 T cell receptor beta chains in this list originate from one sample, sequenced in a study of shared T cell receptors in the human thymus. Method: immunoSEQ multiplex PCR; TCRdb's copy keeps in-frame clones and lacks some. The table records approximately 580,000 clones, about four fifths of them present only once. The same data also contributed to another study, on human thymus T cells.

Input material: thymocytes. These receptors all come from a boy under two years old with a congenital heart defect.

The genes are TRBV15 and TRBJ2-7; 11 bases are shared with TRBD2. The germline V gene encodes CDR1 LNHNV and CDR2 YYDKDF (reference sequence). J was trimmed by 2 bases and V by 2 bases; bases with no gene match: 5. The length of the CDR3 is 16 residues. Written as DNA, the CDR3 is TGTGCCACCAGCAGATATCTAGCGGGAGGTGCCTACGAGCAGTACTTC. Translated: CATSRYLAGGAYEQYF. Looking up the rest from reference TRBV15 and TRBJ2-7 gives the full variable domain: DAMVIQNPRYQVTQFGKPVTLSCSQTLNHNVMYWYQQKSSQAPKLLFHYYDKDFNNEADTPDNFQSRRPNTSFCFLDIRSPGLGDTAMYLCATSRYLAGGAYEQYFGPGTRLTVT.

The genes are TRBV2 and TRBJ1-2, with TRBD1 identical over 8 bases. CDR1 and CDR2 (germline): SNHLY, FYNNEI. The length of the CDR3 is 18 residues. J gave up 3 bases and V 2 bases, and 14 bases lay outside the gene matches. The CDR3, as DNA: TGTGCCAGCAGTGAAAGATGGCAGGGGGCGGAGCGGGACTATGGCTACACCTTC. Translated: CASSERWQGAERDYGYTF.

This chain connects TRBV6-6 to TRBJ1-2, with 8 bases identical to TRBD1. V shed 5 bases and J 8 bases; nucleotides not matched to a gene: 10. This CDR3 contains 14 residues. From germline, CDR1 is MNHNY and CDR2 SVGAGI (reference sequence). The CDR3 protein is CASSPSTGAEGYTF. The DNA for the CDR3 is TGTGCCAGCAGTCCGTCGACAGGGGCGGAGGGCTACACCTTC.

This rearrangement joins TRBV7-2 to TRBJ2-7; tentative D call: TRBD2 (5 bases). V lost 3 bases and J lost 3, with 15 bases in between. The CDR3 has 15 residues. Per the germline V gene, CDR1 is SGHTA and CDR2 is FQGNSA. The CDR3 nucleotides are TGTGCCAGCAGCTTTGCCGGAGGCACTAACTACGAGCAGTACTTC. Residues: CASSFAGGTNYEQYF.

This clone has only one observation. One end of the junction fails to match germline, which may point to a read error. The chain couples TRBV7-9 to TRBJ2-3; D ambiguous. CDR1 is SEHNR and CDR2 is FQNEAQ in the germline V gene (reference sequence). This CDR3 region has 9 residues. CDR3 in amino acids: CASSSPTAF. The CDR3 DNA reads TGTGCCAGCAGCTCCCCCACTGCATTT.

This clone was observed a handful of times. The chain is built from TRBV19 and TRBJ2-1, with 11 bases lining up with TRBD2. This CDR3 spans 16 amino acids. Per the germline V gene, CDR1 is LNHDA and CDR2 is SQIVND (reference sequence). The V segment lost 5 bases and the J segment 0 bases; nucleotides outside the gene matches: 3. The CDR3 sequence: CASSSTSGSSYNEQFF. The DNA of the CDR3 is TGTGCCAGTAGTTCCACTAGCGGGAGCTCCTACAATGAGCAGTTCTTC. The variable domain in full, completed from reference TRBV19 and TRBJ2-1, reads DGGITQSPKYLFRKEGQNVTLSCEQNLNHDAMYWYRQDPGQGLRLIYYSQIVNDFQKGDIAEGYSVSREKKESFPLTVTSAQKNPTAFYLCASSSTSGSSYNEQFFGPGTRLTVL.

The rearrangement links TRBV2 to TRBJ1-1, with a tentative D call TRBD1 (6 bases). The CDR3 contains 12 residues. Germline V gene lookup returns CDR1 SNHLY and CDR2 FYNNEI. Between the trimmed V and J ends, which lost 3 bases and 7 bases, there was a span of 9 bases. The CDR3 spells CASSEGGLEAFF. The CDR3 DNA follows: TGTGCCAGCAGTGAGGGGGGGCTTGAAGCTTTCTTT.

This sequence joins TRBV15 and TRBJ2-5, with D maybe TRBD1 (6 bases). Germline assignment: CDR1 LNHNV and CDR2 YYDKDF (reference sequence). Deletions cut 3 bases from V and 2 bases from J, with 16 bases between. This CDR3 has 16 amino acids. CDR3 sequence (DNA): TGTGCCACCAGCAGGGACCTACAGGGCCTTCAAGAGACCCAGTACTTC. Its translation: CATSRDLQGLQETQYF.

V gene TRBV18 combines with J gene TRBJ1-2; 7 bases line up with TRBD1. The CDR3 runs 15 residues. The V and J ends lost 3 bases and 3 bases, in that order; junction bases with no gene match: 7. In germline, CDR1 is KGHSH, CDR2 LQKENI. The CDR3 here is CASSPRAGGHYGYTF. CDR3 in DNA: TGTGCCAGCTCACCCAGGGCAGGGGGTCACTATGGCTACACCTTC.

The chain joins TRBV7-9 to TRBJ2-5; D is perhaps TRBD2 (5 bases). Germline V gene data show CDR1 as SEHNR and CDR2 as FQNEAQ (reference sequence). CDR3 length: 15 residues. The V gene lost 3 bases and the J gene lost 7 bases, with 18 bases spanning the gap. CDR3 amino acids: CASSFLERAFGTQYF. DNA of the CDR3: TGTGCCAGCAGCTTCTTGGAGAGGGCCTTTGGGACCCAGTACTTC. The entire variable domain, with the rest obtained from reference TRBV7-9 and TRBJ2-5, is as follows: DTGVSQNPRHKITKRGQNVTFRCDPISEHNRLYWYRQTLGQGPEFLTYFQNEAQLEKSRLLSDRFSAERPKGSFSTLEIQRTEQGDSAMYLCASSFLERAFGTQYFGPGTRLLVL.

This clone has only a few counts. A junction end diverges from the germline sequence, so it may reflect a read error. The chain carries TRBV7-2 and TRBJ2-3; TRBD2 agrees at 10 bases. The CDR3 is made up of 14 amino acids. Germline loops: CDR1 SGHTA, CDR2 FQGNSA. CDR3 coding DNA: TGTGCCAGCAGCGTAGCGGGAGGAATTGATACGCAGTATTTT. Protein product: CASSVAGGIDTQYF.

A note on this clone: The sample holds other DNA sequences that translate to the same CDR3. The CDR3: CASSQDPNSYNEQFF. As DNA, the CDR3 is TGCGCCAGCAGCCAAGATCCTAACTCCTACAATGAGCAGTTCTTC. The chain uses TRBV4-3 and TRBJ2-1; no firm D call. The CDR3 sequence is 15 residues long. Trimming left V 0 bases short and J 0 bases short, with 6 bases between. Per the germline V gene, CDR1 is LGHNA and CDR2 is YSLEER.

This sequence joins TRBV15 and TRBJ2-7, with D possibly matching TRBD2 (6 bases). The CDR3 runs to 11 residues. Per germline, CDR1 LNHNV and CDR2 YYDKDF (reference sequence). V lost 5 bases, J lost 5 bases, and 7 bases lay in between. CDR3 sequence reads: CATSGGNEQYF. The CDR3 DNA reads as TGTGCCACCAGCGGGGGGAACGAGCAGTACTTC.

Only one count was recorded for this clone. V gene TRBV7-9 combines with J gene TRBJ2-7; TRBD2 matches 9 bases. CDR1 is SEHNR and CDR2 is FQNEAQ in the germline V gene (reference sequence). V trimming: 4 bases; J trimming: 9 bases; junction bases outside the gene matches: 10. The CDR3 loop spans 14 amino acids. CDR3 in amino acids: CASSSTSGLRGQYF. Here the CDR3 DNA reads TGTGCCAGCAGCTCGACTAGCGGCCTACGAGGGCAGTACTTC.

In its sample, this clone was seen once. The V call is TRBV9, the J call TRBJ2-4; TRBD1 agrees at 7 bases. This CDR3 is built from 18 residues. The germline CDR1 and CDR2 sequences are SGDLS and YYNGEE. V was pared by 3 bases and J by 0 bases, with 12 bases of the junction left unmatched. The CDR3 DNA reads TGTGCCAGCAGCGAAGGACAGGCCCCACTTATAGCCAAAAACATTCAGTACTTC. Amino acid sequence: CASSEGQAPLIAKNIQYF.

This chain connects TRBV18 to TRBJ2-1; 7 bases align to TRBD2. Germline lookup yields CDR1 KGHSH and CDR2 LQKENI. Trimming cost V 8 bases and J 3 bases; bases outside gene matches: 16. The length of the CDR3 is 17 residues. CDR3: CASRMGRAGEFYNEQFF. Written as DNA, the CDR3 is TGTGCCAGCAGAATGGGTCGGGCGGGAGAATTCTACAATGAGCAGTTCTTC. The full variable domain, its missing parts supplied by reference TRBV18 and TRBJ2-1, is NAGVMQNPRHLVRRRGQEARLRCSPMKGHSHVYWYRQLPEEGLKFMVYLQKENIIDESGMPKERFSAEFPKEGPSILRIQQVVRGDSAAYFCASRMGRAGEFYNEQFFGPGTRLTVL.

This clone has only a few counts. The CDR3 DNA is TGTGCCAGCAGTTTTGGACAGGGGGGGGCCCCTAACTATGGCTACACCTTC. It encodes CASSFGQGGAPNYGYTF. The chain recombines TRBV2 with TRBJ1-2; TRBD1 agrees at 10 bases. The CDR3 runs 17 residues. The trim removed 5 bases at V and 0 bases at J, leaving 9 bases unmatched. Looked up from germline, CDR1 is SNHLY and CDR2 is FYNNEI.

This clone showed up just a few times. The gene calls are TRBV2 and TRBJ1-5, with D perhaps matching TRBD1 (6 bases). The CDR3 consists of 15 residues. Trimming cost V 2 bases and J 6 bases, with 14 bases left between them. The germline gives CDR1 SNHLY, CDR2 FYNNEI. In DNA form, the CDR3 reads TGTGCCAGCAGTGAAAGGTGGGGAGGGGGTCAGCCCCAGCATTTT. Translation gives CASSERWGGGQPQHF.

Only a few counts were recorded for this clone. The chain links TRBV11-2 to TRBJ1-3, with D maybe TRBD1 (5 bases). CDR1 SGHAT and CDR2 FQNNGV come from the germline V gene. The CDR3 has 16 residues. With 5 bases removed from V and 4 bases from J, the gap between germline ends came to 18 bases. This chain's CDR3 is CASSPVSDTAGNTIYF. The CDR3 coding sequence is TGTGCCAGCAGCCCCGTATCGGACACCGCGGGAAACACCATATATTTT.

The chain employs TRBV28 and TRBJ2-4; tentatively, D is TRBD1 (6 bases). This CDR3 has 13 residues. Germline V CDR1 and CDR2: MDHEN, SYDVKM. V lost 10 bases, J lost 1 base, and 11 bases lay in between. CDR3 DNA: TGTGCCACCACAACAGGGGCCAAAAACATTCAGTACTTC. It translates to CATTTGAKNIQYF.

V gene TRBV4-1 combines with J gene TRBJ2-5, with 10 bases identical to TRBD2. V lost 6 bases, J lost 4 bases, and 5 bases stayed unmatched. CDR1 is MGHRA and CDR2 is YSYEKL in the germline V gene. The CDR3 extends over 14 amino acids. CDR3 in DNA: TGCGCCAGCAGTATACTAGCGGGAATAGAGACCCAGTACTTC. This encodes CASSILAGIETQYF.

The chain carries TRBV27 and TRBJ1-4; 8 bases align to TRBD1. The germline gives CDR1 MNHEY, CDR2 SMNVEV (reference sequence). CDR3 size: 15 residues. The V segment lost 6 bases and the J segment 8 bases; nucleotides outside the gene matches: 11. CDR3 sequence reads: CASSLREDREEKLFF. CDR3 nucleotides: TGTGCCAGCAGCCTCCGGGAGGACAGGGAAGAAAAACTGTTTTTT.

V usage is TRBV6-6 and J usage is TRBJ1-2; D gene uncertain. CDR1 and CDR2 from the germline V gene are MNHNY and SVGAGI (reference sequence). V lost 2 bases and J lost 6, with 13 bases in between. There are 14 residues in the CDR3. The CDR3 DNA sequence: TGTGCCAGCAGTTACCCCGAGACCGAGGATGGCTACACCTTC. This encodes CASSYPETEDGYTF.

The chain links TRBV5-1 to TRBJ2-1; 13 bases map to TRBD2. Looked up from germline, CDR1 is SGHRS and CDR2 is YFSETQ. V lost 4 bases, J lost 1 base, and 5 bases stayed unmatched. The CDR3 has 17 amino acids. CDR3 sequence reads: CASSNTSGRESYNEQFF. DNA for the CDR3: TGCGCCAGCAGCAACACTAGCGGGAGGGAGTCCTACAATGAGCAGTTCTTC.

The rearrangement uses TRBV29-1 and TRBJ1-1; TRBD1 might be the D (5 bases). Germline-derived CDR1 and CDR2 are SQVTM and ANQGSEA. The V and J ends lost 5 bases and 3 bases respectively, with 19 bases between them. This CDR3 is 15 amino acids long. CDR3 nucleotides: TGCAGCGTTTCCCCCTTCAGGGATGGGCACACTGAAGCTTTCTTT. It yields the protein CSVSPFRDGHTEAFF.

The DNA of the CDR3 is TGCAGCGTCCAATTGGACAGGGAAAACGAGCAGTACTTC. Its translation: CSVQLDRENEQYF. The genes are TRBV29-1 and TRBJ2-7, with 8 bases fitting TRBD1. The germline CDR1 and CDR2 sequences are SQVTM and ANQGSEA. V shed 6 bases and J 5 bases; nucleotides not matched to a gene: 9. This CDR3 is 13 amino acids long.

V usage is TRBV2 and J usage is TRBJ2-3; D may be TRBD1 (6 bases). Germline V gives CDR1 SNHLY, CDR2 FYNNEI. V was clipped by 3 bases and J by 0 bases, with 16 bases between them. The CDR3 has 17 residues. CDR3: CASSDPGQIPSTDTQYF. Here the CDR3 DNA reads TGTGCCAGCAGTGACCCAGGACAGATTCCTAGCACAGATACGCAGTATTTT.

CDR3: CASRSEPDSYEQYF. CDR3 nucleotide sequence: TGTGCAAGTCGCTCCGAACCGGACTCGTACGAGCAGTACTTC. The rearrangement uses TRBV12-2 and TRBJ2-7; the D call of TRBD2 is as the table states it, not checked on the DNA. TRBV12-2 is shown as a pseudogene. This CDR3 spans 14 amino acids.

The chain's CDR3 is CASSRLAGGYNEQFF. CDR3 in DNA: TGTGCCAGCAGCCGACTAGCGGGAGGGTACAATGAGCAGTTCTTC. V usage is TRBV6-1 and J usage is TRBJ2-1, with 14 nucleotides matching TRBD2. The CDR3 is 15 residues long. V lost 6 bases, J lost 4 bases, and 2 bases stayed unmatched. CDR1 MNHNS and CDR2 SASEGT come from the germline V gene.